Following are 30 T cell receptor beta chains from one sample sequenced in a study of early T cells in non-severe SARS-CoV-2 infection. TCRdb passed the 5' RACE reads through MiXCR, listing each CDR3 protein once. The sample contains tens of thousands of distinct CDR3 sequences, roughly 15% of which appear only once. The input for sequencing was whole blood, taken at baseline. All receptors come from an adult who was a healthcare worker with PCR-confirmed SARS-CoV-2 infection or an uninfected control (not recorded which).

This clonotype was found once. The chain links TRBV28 to TRBJ2-3; the match to TRBD2 covers 10 bases. V was pared by 4 bases and J by 0 bases, with 7 bases of the junction left unmatched. The CDR3 contains 17 residues. The germline CDR1 and CDR2 sequences are MDHEN and SYDVKM. The CDR3 DNA follows: TGTGCCAGCAGTTGGGGACTAGCGCAAGATAGCACAGATACGCAGTATTTT. This translates into CASSWGLAQDSTDTQYF.

The chain has TRBV28 and TRBJ2-5; the match to TRBD2 covers 9 bases. Germline V gene lookup returns CDR1 MDHEN and CDR2 SYDVKM. The length of the CDR3 is 15 residues. V shed 6 bases and J 4 bases; nucleotides not matched to a gene: 9. DNA of the CDR3: TGTGCCAGCAGGAGTAGCGGGAGCGGAGGAGAGACCCAGTACTTC. Protein sequence: CASRSSGSGGETQYF.

The chain combines TRBV5-6 with TRBJ2-5; D might be TRBD1 (5 bases). Trimming left V 2 bases short and J 2 bases short, with 13 bases between. Germline assignment: CDR1 SGHDT and CDR2 YYEEEE. The CDR3 extends over 15 amino acids. As DNA, the CDR3 is TGTGCCAGCAGCTTCTTGGGGCAGGCACAAGAGACCCAGTACTTC. The encoded protein is CASSFLGQAQETQYF. Combining the CDR3 with reference TRBV5-6 and TRBJ2-5 gives the whole variable domain DAGVTQSPTHLIKTRGQQVTLRCSPKSGHDTVSWYQQALGQGPQFIFQYYEEEERQRGNFPDRFSGHQFPNYSSELNVNALLLGDSALYLCASSFLGQAQETQYFGPGTRLLVL.

This clonotype was observed at least ten times. V and J are TRBV25-1 and TRBJ2-3, with unresolved D. V lost 4 bases and J lost 6, with 11 bases in between. There are 13 residues in the CDR3. The germline gives CDR1 MGHDK, CDR2 SYGVNS. Written as DNA, the CDR3 is TGTGCCAGCAGTGGCCCCTCGTGGGATACGCAGTATTTT. It yields the protein CASSGPSWDTQYF.

This clonotype was seen many times. The chain employs TRBV7-9 and TRBJ1-2; D uncertain. The germline gives CDR1 SEHNR, CDR2 FQNEAQ (reference sequence). The V end was cut by 0 bases, the J end by 6 bases, with 8 bases between. The CDR3 consists of 13 residues. This CDR3 is CASSLAIHDGYTF. DNA of the CDR3: TGTGCCAGCAGCTTAGCCATCCACGATGGCTACACCTTC.

This clonotype was seen repeatedly, ten times or more. The chain carries TRBV6-6 and TRBJ1-1; D gene ambiguous. The CDR3 spans 14 residues. The V gene's germline CDR1 is MNHNY and CDR2 SVGAGI (reference sequence). The ends were cut back, 4 bases at V and 1 base at J, with 10 bases in the middle. The CDR3 loop is CASSLERPNTEAFF. The CDR3 nucleotides read TGTGCCAGCAGTTTGGAGAGACCGAACACTGAAGCTTTCTTT.

This clonotype was detected only a few times. The chain carries TRBV18 and TRBJ1-1; 8 bases match TRBD1. CDR3 length equals 15 residues. Trimming at V came to 4 bases and at J to 1 base, leaving 5 bases not matched to a gene. Germline lookup yields CDR1 KGHSH and CDR2 LQKENI. As DNA, the CDR3 is TGTGCCAGCTCACGGACCGGGACAGGGAACACTGAAGCTTTCTTT. It translates to CASSRTGTGNTEAFF.

This clonotype was detected a few times. This chain uses TRBV7-6 with TRBJ1-3; D gene unclear. CDR3 length equals 12 residues. Trimming left V 1 base short and J 3 bases short, with 1 base between. Germline CDR1 and CDR2: SGHVS and FNYEAQ. For the CDR3, the DNA is TGTGCCAGCAGCTTAGATGGAAACACCATATATTTT. Encoded protein: CASSLDGNTIYF.

This clonotype was picked up a small number of times. The chain employs TRBV5-1 and TRBJ1-1; a weak D match, TRBD1 (6 bases). From germline, CDR1 is SGHRS and CDR2 YFSETQ. There are 14 residues in the CDR3. V was cut by 3 bases and J by 0 bases, with 9 bases left in between. This chain's CDR3 is CASSYQGMNTEAFF. DNA for the CDR3: TGCGCCAGCAGCTACCAGGGGATGAACACTGAAGCTTTCTTT.

The chain is built from TRBV19 and TRBJ1-2; D ambiguous. The germline CDR1 and CDR2 sequences are LNHDA and SQIVND (reference sequence). The CDR3 totals 13 residues. The V end lost 6 bases, the J end lost 5 bases, and 13 bases lay between the germline ends. CDR3 DNA sequence: TGTGCCAGTAGCCGAGCGAAGGTTTATGGCTACACCTTC. This encodes CASSRAKVYGYTF. Full variable domain (rest looked up from reference TRBV19 and TRBJ1-2): DGGITQSPKYLFRKEGQNVTLSCEQNLNHDAMYWYRQDPGQGLRLIYYSQIVNDFQKGDIAEGYSVSREKKESFPLTVTSAQKNPTAFYLCASSRAKVYGYTFGSGTRLTVV.

V is TRBV6-6 and J is TRBJ2-3; 7 nucleotides line up with TRBD2. Germline assignment: CDR1 MNHNY and CDR2 SVGAGI (reference sequence). The CDR3 runs 17 residues. V shed 1 base and J 3 bases; nucleotides not matched to a gene: 10. CDR3 in amino acids: CASSYFPGAGATDTQYF. In nucleotides, the CDR3 is TGTGCCAGCAGTTACTTTCCCGGGGCGGGAGCAACAGATACGCAGTATTTT.

V usage is TRBV12-3 or TRBV12-4 and J usage is TRBJ2-1; unclear D gene. V lost 6 bases and J lost 13, with 19 bases in between. The CDR3 length is 13 residues. The CDR3 reads CASRPDFHRAQFF. The CDR3 coding sequence is TGTGCCAGCAGGCCCGATTTCCACCGGGCCCAGTTCTTC.

This clonotype counts as medium-sized. This chain links TRBV20-1 with TRBJ2-5, with 11 positions matching TRBD1. CDR3 length: 14 amino acids. Per the germline V gene, CDR1 is DFQATT and CDR2 is SNEGSKA (reference sequence). The V gene end was trimmed by 3 bases and the J gene end by 6 bases; junction bases not matched to a gene: 6. The CDR3 coding sequence is TGCAGTGCTAGGGGGGACAGGGGGGCGAAGACCCAGTACTTC. This sequence encodes CSARGDRGAKTQYF.

This clonotype was observed a few times. This sequence joins TRBV2 and TRBJ1-1; 8 nucleotides match TRBD1. This CDR3 is built from 14 residues. The germline CDR1 and CDR2 sequences are SNHLY and FYNNEI. Trimming cost V 4 bases and J 4 bases; bases outside gene matches: 5. CDR3 DNA sequence: TGTGCCAGCAGTGGACAGGGGTTGAGCACTGAAGCTTTCTTT. It is translated as CASSGQGLSTEAFF.

The J gene is TRBJ2-1, the V gene TRBV20-1, with 7 positions matching TRBD2. This CDR3 spans 15 amino acids. Per germline, CDR1 DFQATT and CDR2 SNEGSKA (reference sequence). Trimming cost V 3 bases and J 4 bases; bases outside gene matches: 9. The CDR3 protein is CSARKLAVTYNEQFF. The DNA of the CDR3 is TGCAGTGCTAGGAAGCTAGCGGTAACATACAATGAGCAGTTCTTC.

This clonotype was seen more than once but under ten times. The chain is built from TRBV7-8 and TRBJ2-1; 9 bases are shared with TRBD2. With V trimmed by 5 bases and J by 5 bases, 10 bases remained unmatched. The CDR3 is made up of 16 amino acids. The V gene's germline CDR1 is SGHVS and CDR2 FQNEAQ. CDR3 coding DNA: TGTGCCAGCAGCCCGCCTAGCGGGAAAGGCGACAATGAGCAGTTCTTC. It is translated as CASSPPSGKGDNEQFF. Variable domain in full (rest from reference TRBV7-8 and TRBJ2-1): GAGVSQSPRYKVAKRGQDVALRCDPISGHVSLFWYQQALGQGPEFLTYFQNEAQLDKSGLPSDRFFAERPEGSVSTLKIQRTQQEDSAVYLCASSPPSGKGDNEQFFGPGTRLTVL.

This clonotype has just a few counts. The J gene is TRBJ2-5, the V gene TRBV28; TRBD2 agrees at 7 bases. This CDR3 spans 14 amino acids. V gave up 6 bases and J gave up 4 bases; unmatched junction bases: 8. Germline values: CDR1 MDHEN, CDR2 SYDVKM. The CDR3 nucleotides read TGTGCCAGCAGCTCGGGAACGGGAGGAGAGACCCAGTACTTC. Translating gives CASSSGTGGETQYF. The whole variable domain, filled in from reference TRBV28 and TRBJ2-5, reads DVKVTQSSRYLVKRTGEKVFLECVQDMDHENMFWYRQDPGLGLRLIYFSYDVKMKEKGDIPEGYSVSREKKERFSLILESASTNQTSMYLCASSSGTGGETQYFGPGTRLLVL.

The chain employs TRBV27 and TRBJ2-7; 12 bases line up with TRBD2. The J segment lost 7 bases and the V segment lost 6 bases, leaving 7 bases of the junction unmatched. The CDR3 runs to 14 residues. Per germline, CDR1 MNHEY and CDR2 SMNVEV (reference sequence). DNA for the CDR3: TGTGCCAGCAGACCTAGCGGGAGGGGTCGGGAGCAGTACTTC. Translated, it gives CASRPSGRGREQYF.

This clonotype was seen repeatedly, ten times or more. The rearrangement uses TRBV28 and TRBJ2-7, with 8 bases identical to TRBD1. V was clipped by 2 bases and J by 0 bases; unmatched bases: 0. Germline values: CDR1 MDHEN, CDR2 SYDVKM. The CDR3 sequence is 14 residues long. The CDR3 here is CASSLGTGSYEQYF. The CDR3 bases are TGTGCCAGCAGTTTAGGGACAGGCTCCTACGAGCAGTACTTC.

The sample holds many counts of this clonotype. The rearrangement links TRBV6-1 to TRBJ1-5; 10 bases map to TRBD1. CDR1 and CDR2 (germline): MNHNS, SASEGT. This CDR3 region has 14 residues. Germline trimming cut 2 bases from V and 9 bases from J; bases unmatched to any gene: 4. CDR3 sequence reads: CASSEMGQGRPQHF. In nucleotides, the CDR3 is TGTGCCAGCAGTGAAATGGGACAGGGGCGGCCCCAGCATTTT.

This clonotype was seen a few times. This rearrangement joins TRBV7-6 to TRBJ2-2; D is possibly TRBD1 or TRBD2 (5 bases each). The CDR3 has 15 amino acids. Trimming cost V 1 base and J 2 bases, with 8 bases left between them. CDR1 is SGHVS and CDR2 is FNYEAQ in the germline V gene. CDR3 coding DNA: TGTGCCAGCAGCTTAGGGGGGATCAACACCGGGGAGCTGTTTTTT. Protein product: CASSLGGINTGELFF.

The rearrangement joins TRBV11-3 to TRBJ2-2, with D unclear. This CDR3 has 15 amino acids. The V end lost 3 bases, the J end lost 1 base, and 9 bases lay between the germline ends. Germline V gene data show CDR1 as SGHNT and CDR2 as YENEEA. This CDR3 is CASSFSYVNTGELFF. The DNA of the CDR3 is TGTGCCAGCAGCTTTTCCTACGTGAACACCGGGGAGCTGTTTTTT.

Comments on this clonotype: A clone one base away is much larger, so this may be a read error. The chain couples TRBV12-3 or TRBV12-4 to TRBJ1-5; 7 bases are shared with TRBD1. The CDR3 extends over 18 amino acids. CDR3 protein: CANSLGQGGPTSNQPQHF. The CDR3 bases are TGTGCCAACAGTTTAGGCCAGGGGGGCCCAACTAGCAATCAGCCCCAGCATTTT.

This clonotype has a count of ten or more. The chain has TRBV6-4 and TRBJ2-3, with 8 bases fitting TRBD2. Germline V CDR1 and CDR2: MRHNA, SNTAGT. The length of the CDR3 is 15 residues. Trimming cost V 5 bases and J 2 bases; bases outside gene matches: 6. CDR3 sequence reads: CASSSTSVHTDTQYF. In nucleotides, the CDR3 is TGTGCCAGCAGTTCGACTAGCGTGCACACAGATACGCAGTATTTT.

In this sample, this clonotype turned up many times. The chain couples TRBV27 to TRBJ1-2; D unclear. Trimming took 5 bases from V and 4 from J, leaving 14 bases between them. Per germline, CDR1 MNHEY and CDR2 SMNVEV (reference sequence). This CDR3 is 14 amino acids long. The CDR3 coding sequence is TGTGCCAGCAGTCCCCGCCGAGAGCCCTATGGCTACACCTTC. Its translation: CASSPRREPYGYTF.

The CDR3 DNA is TGTGCCAGCAGTCTACAGGGTGGTCAGCCCCAGCATTTT. Its protein is CASSLQGGQPQHF. The chain employs TRBV27 and TRBJ1-5; D is perhaps TRBD1 (6 bases). The CDR3 covers 13 residues. V lost 5 bases to trimming and J lost 6 bases, with 11 bases between them. The germline V gene encodes CDR1 MNHEY and CDR2 SMNVEV (reference sequence).

The rearrangement links TRBV20-1 to TRBJ1-2; 8 bases match TRBD1. The germline V gene has CDR1 DFQATT and CDR2 SNEGSKA (reference sequence). This CDR3 spans 12 amino acids. J lost 9 bases, V lost 5 bases, and 8 bases had no gene match. DNA for the CDR3: TGCAGTGCTCCCGGCAGGGGGCAGAGCTACACCTTC. Protein: CSAPGRGQSYTF.

The CDR3 protein is CSAATGLAENEQFF. For the CDR3, the DNA is TGCAGTGCCGCAACGGGACTAGCTGAGAATGAGCAGTTCTTC. V gene TRBV20-1 combines with J gene TRBJ2-1; 9 bases match TRBD2. J lost 7 bases, V lost 6 bases, and 10 bases had no gene match. Germline CDR1 DFQATT, CDR2 SNEGSKA (reference sequence). This CDR3 has 14 amino acids.

This clonotype was seen a handful of times. V usage is TRBV5-6 and J usage is TRBJ2-7; 7 nucleotides align to TRBD2. V was pared by 4 bases and J by 4 bases, with 8 bases of the junction left unmatched. CDR1 and CDR2 (germline): SGHDT, YYEEEE. CDR3 length: 14 amino acids. The CDR3 spells CASSRGEGSYEQYF. The CDR3 nucleotides are TGTGCCAGCAGCCGCGGGGAGGGTTCATACGAGCAGTACTTC.

This clonotype was counted a few times. The chain recombines TRBV5-5 with TRBJ1-1; the D is unclear. V gave up 2 bases and J gave up 1 base, with 12 bases separating them. Germline V CDR1 and CDR2: SGHKS, YYEKEE (reference sequence). The CDR3 sequence is 15 residues long. This CDR3 is CASSFLQSPNTEAFF. CDR3 bases: TGTGCCAGCAGCTTCCTACAGTCACCGAACACTGAAGCTTTCTTT.